The 14 T cell receptor beta chains below come from one sample, sequenced in a study of T cell responses to AZD1222 COVID-19 vaccine. Measured with immunoSEQ multiplex PCR; TCRdb has only the in-frame clones, and not every one. The table includes more than 25,000 clones, roughly 90% detected once. Sequences were derived from peripheral blood, sampled on day 0 of AZD1222 vaccination. The receptor set was obtained from an adult in good health.

CDR3 in DNA: TGTGCCATCAGTCCTAGCGATAGGGGGCGCACAGATACGCAGTATTTT. This translates into CAISPSDRGRTDTQYF. This chain joins TRBV10-3 and TRBJ2-3; possible D gene TRBD1, 7 bases. CDR1 ENHRY and CDR2 SYGVKD come from the germline V gene. The CDR3 extends over 16 amino acids. V was shortened by 5 bases and J by 1 base, with 16 bases between the two germline ends.

J is TRBJ2-7 and V is TRBV7-9; TRBD2 is a possible D gene (6 bases). The CDR3 has 14 amino acids. The V gene's germline CDR1 is SEHNR and CDR2 FQNEAQ (reference sequence). V lost 8 bases and J 1 base, leaving 15 bases between the germline ends. The CDR3 DNA is TGTGCCAGCGACAATCCGGGGACTTCCTACGAGCAGTACTTC. Translation gives CASDNPGTSYEQYF.

This sequence joins TRBV7-2 and TRBJ1-6; D is unresolved. The CDR3 loop spans 14 amino acids. V was pared by 2 bases and J by 9 bases, with 11 bases between. CDR1 is SGHTA, CDR2 FQGNSA, per germline. The CDR3 DNA reads as TGTGCCAGCAGCTTATTCCCGCCGGGTTCACCCCTCCACTTT. Translating gives CASSLFPPGSPLHF.

This clone has a single count. The chain recombines TRBV18 with TRBJ2-1; D is perhaps TRBD1 (6 bases). Germline loops: CDR1 KGHSH, CDR2 LQKENI. V gave up 3 bases and J gave up 0 bases, with 12 bases separating them. The CDR3 is made up of 16 amino acids. CDR3 region: CASSPSQGSSYNEQFF. In nucleotides, the CDR3 is TGTGCCAGCTCACCCAGCCAGGGGAGCTCCTACAATGAGCAGTTCTTC.

This CDR3 reads CSVDAGGSSYEQYF. DNA of the CDR3: TGCAGCGTTGACGCAGGGGGGTCTTCCTACGAGCAGTACTTC. The V call is TRBV29-1, the J call TRBJ2-7; tentatively, D is TRBD1 (7 bases). With 3 bases removed from V and 1 base from J, the gap between germline ends came to 13 bases. The CDR3 runs to 14 residues. Germline CDR1 is SQVTM and CDR2 is ANQGSEA.

About this clone itself: At one end the junction does not follow the germline gene, possibly because of a read error. The chain carries TRBV7-7 and TRBJ2-3; 8 nucleotides line up with TRBD1. The CDR3 extends over 15 amino acids. Germline CDR1 SSHAT, CDR2 FNYEAQ (reference sequence). This CDR3 reads CASSTTGDRTDTQYF. CDR3 nucleotide sequence: TGTGCTAGCAGCACGACAGGGGATCGCACAGATACGCAGTATTTT.

V and J are TRBV2 and TRBJ1-2, with a possible D match to TRBD1 (5 bases). Between the trimmed V and J ends, which lost 4 bases and 2 bases, there was a span of 11 bases. The CDR3 is made up of 14 amino acids. Germline CDR1 SNHLY, CDR2 FYNNEI. CDR3 coding DNA: TGTGCCAGCAGTGGGGACCTACCCAACTATGGCTACACCTTC. Its translation is CASSGDLPNYGYTF.

V is TRBV6-5 and J is TRBJ1-1, with 7 bases lining up with TRBD1. Germline CDR1 MNHEY, CDR2 SVGAGI. The CDR3 runs 11 residues. V was pared by 4 bases and J by 8 bases, with 1 base of the junction left unmatched. The CDR3 DNA reads as TGTGCCAGCAGTTGGGACAGCGAAGCTTTCTTT. This gives the protein CASSWDSEAFF.

This chain joins TRBV5-6 and TRBJ2-1; 10 positions match TRBD1. V lost 4 bases to trimming and J lost 2 bases; unmatched junction nucleotides: 3. Germline CDR1 reads SGHDT; CDR2 reads YYEEEE. The CDR3 is 15 amino acids. CDR3 sequence: CASSEGQGAYNEQFF. In DNA, the CDR3 is TGTGCCAGCAGCGAAGGACAGGGGGCCTACAATGAGCAGTTCTTC.

The J gene is TRBJ1-5, the V gene TRBV7-9, with D hard to call. CDR1 is SEHNR and CDR2 is FQNEAQ in the germline V gene (reference sequence). Deletions cut 4 bases from V and 6 bases from J, with 16 bases between. This CDR3 is 15 amino acids long. The CDR3 coding sequence is TGTGCCAGCAGCTCTACCCTCGGGCAGTTTCAGCCCCAGCATTTT. Encoded protein: CASSSTLGQFQPQHF. The variable domain in full, completed from reference TRBV7-9 and TRBJ1-5, reads DTGVSQNPRHKITKRGQNVTFRCDPISEHNRLYWYRQTLGQGPEFLTYFQNEAQLEKSRLLSDRFSAERPKGSFSTLEIQRTEQGDSAMYLCASSSTLGQFQPQHFGDGTRLSIL.

The chain links TRBV19 to TRBJ2-5, with TRBD1 identical over 7 bases. CDR3 length: 13 amino acids. The J segment lost 5 bases and the V segment lost 6 bases, leaving 6 bases of the junction unmatched. Germline CDR1 and CDR2: LNHDA and SQIVND (reference sequence). The CDR3 bases are TGTGCCAGTAGGCCCAGGGGGACGGAGACCCAGTACTTC. This encodes CASRPRGTETQYF.

The gene calls are TRBV5-1 and TRBJ2-1; D remains ambiguous. V was cut by 1 base and J by 8 bases, with 10 bases left in between. CDR3 length: 13 residues. CDR1 and CDR2 (germline): SGHRS, YFSETQ. DNA of the CDR3: TGCGCCAGCAGCTTGACGTGGCTAGATGAGCAGTTCTTC. Amino acid sequence: CASSLTWLDEQFF.

J is TRBJ2-5 and V is TRBV7-8; the D is unclear. The germline CDR1 and CDR2 sequences are SGHVS and FQNEAQ. The V gene lost 8 bases and the J gene lost 1 base, with 5 bases spanning the gap. This CDR3 region has 11 residues. In DNA, the CDR3 is TGTGCCAGCGGCCTCCAAGAGACCCAGTACTTC. Translating gives CASGLQETQYF.

The chain recombines TRBV24-1 with TRBJ2-2, with TRBD1 matching over 7 bases. The CDR3 consists of 16 residues. The germline V gene has CDR1 KGHDR and CDR2 SFDVKD. Unmatched junction bases numbered 11, after V lost 9 bases and J lost 2 bases. The CDR3 loop reads CATGSYGTANTGELFF. In DNA, the CDR3 is TGTGCCACCGGATCATACGGGACAGCTAACACCGGGGAGCTGTTTTTT.